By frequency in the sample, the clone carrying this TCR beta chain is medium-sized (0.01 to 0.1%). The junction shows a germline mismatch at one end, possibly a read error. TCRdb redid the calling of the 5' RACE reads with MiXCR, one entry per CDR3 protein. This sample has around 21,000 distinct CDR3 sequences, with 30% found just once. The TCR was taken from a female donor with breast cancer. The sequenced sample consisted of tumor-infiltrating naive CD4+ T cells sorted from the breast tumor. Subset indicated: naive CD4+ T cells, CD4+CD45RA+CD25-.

CDR3 nucleotide sequence: TGCGCCAGCAGGTTGGTCGGGGTCAGTTATGGCTACACCTTC. It yields the protein CASRLVGVSYGYTF. The V gene is TRBV5-1, the J gene TRBJ1-2; D gene unclear. The germline gives CDR1 SGHRS, CDR2 YFSETQ. The length of the CDR3 is 14 residues.